This passage covers 24 T cell receptor beta chains from one sample sequenced in a study of T-cell memory formation after mild COVID-19. MiXCR, run by TCRdb on the 5' RACE reads, gives a single entry per CDR3 protein. The sample has 80,000 to 130,000 distinct CDR3 sequences, approximately 10% seen once. The sample comprised PBMCs or a T cell subset sorted from them (not recorded which). The receptors shown here come from a man younger than 30 who had mild COVID-19 (a few samples of this study predate the infection). Cell type and time point are not known.

The V call is TRBV6-2 or TRBV6-3, the J call TRBJ2-7; TRBD2 might be the D (5 bases). Germline V gene sequence: CDR1 MNHEY, CDR2 SVGEGT. The CDR3 sequence is 15 residues long. Trimming took off 6 bases at V and 6 bases at J, with 21 bases between the two ends. The CDR3 nucleotides read TGTGCCAGCAGCCCCCGGACTTTCACCTATTTCGAGCAGTACTTC. Protein sequence: CASSPRTFTYFEQYF.

In this sample, this clonotype turned up a few times. The V and J genes are TRBV13 and TRBJ1-1, with 7 bases that match TRBD1. The CDR3 is made up of 13 amino acids. Germline CDR1 is PRHDT and CDR2 is FYEKMQ (reference sequence). Losses at the gene ends were 5 bases for V and 4 bases for J; bases not matched to a gene: 4. CDR3 protein: CASSDHRGTEAFF. The DNA for the CDR3 is TGTGCCAGCAGCGACCACAGGGGCACTGAAGCTTTCTTT.

This clonotype has a count of ten or more. The rearrangement joins TRBV29-1 to TRBJ2-1; 10 positions match TRBD2. The germline gives CDR1 SQVTM, CDR2 ANQGSEA. The CDR3 contains 13 residues. V shed 8 bases and J 9 bases; nucleotides not matched to a gene: 10. The CDR3 sequence is CSWSSGGAGEQFF. The DNA for the CDR3 is TGCAGCTGGTCCAGCGGGGGGGCCGGTGAGCAGTTCTTC.

This clonotype has a count of ten or more. This chain uses TRBV6-5 with TRBJ2-7; 7 positions agree with TRBD2. V gave up 6 bases and J gave up 7 bases; unmatched junction bases: 3. The CDR3 is 11 residues long. CDR1 is MNHEY and CDR2 is SVGAGI in the germline V gene. The CDR3 reads CASRLGGEQYF. The CDR3 DNA reads TGTGCCAGCAGGCTGGGGGGGGAGCAGTACTTC.

V and J are TRBV7-8 and TRBJ2-3, with 7 positions matching TRBD2. This CDR3 has 17 residues. Germline CDR1 and CDR2: SGHVS and FQNEAQ. After removal of 4 bases from V and 0 bases from J, the junction contained 10 bases not matched to a gene. DNA of the CDR3: TGTGCCAGCAGCTACACAGATATCGGGGGGAGCACAGATACGCAGTATTTT. Translating gives CASSYTDIGGSTDTQYF. The whole variable domain, filled in from reference TRBV7-8 and TRBJ2-3, reads GAGVSQSPRYKVAKRGQDVALRCDPISGHVSLFWYQQALGQGPEFLTYFQNEAQLDKSGLPSDRFFAERPEGSVSTLKIQRTQQEDSAVYLCASSYTDIGGSTDTQYFGPGTRLTVL.

V and J are TRBV20-1 and TRBJ1-3; no clear D gene. Trimming cost V 6 bases and J 4 bases, with 19 bases left between them. CDR3 length equals 15 residues. Germline-derived CDR1 and CDR2 are DFQATT and SNEGSKA (reference sequence). The chain's CDR3 is CSALPPGSRGNTIYF. The CDR3, as DNA: TGCAGTGCCCTTCCTCCAGGCTCGCGAGGAAACACCATATATTTT.

This clonotype was counted many times. The CDR3 sequence: CASSWAGELFF. The CDR3 DNA is TGCGCCAGCAGCTGGGCCGGGGAGCTGTTTTTT. The chain recombines TRBV4-3 with TRBJ2-2; D remains ambiguous. Deletions cut 5 bases from V and 6 bases from J, with 4 bases between. Germline V lookup: CDR1 LGHNA, CDR2 YSLEER. CDR3 length equals 11 residues.

This clonotype occurred many times. V and J are TRBV7-9 and TRBJ2-7; TRBD2 is a possible D gene (5 bases). The length of the CDR3 is 14 residues. The V gene's germline CDR1 is SEHNR and CDR2 FQNEAQ (reference sequence). V was pared by 5 bases and J by 3 bases, with 14 bases between. The CDR3 here is CASSPWTGIYEQYF. CDR3 in DNA: TGTGCCAGCAGCCCCTGGACTGGAATCTACGAGCAGTACTTC.

This clonotype has only a few counts. This chain joins TRBV7-9 and TRBJ2-5, with D tentatively TRBD2 (6 bases). Trimming cost V 5 bases and J 2 bases, with 18 bases left between them. The CDR3 sequence is 16 residues long. Germline lookup yields CDR1 SEHNR and CDR2 FQNEAQ (reference sequence). Here the CDR3 reads CASSAVGLNLQETQYF. Written as DNA, the CDR3 is TGTGCCAGCAGCGCCGTGGGACTGAACCTTCAAGAGACCCAGTACTTC.

This clonotype has a handful of counts. The CDR3 coding sequence is TGTGCCAGCAGACGGCGGACCGGGGAGCTGTTTTTT. The encoded protein is CASRRRTGELFF. The V call is TRBV9, the J call TRBJ2-2; no definite D call. Looked up from germline, CDR1 is SGDLS and CDR2 is YYNGEE. The CDR3 contains 12 residues. V lost 5 bases to trimming and J lost 5 bases, with 7 bases between them.

The rearrangement uses TRBV7-8 and TRBJ2-5; a possible D gene is TRBD1 (5 bases). Trimming took 3 bases from V and 0 from J, leaving 20 bases between them. This CDR3 region has 18 residues. Germline-derived CDR1 and CDR2 are SGHVS and FQNEAQ. CDR3: CASSLVEGAAIYQETQYF. CDR3 bases: TGTGCCAGCAGCTTGGTGGAAGGGGCAGCGATCTACCAAGAGACCCAGTACTTC.

J is TRBJ2-1 and V is TRBV20-1; D call uncertain. The CDR3 sequence is 15 residues long. Germline V gives CDR1 DFQATT, CDR2 SNEGSKA (reference sequence). Deletions cut 6 bases from V and 3 bases from J, with 18 bases between. The DNA of the CDR3 is TGCAGTGCCTGGTTCCAGCCACCCGTCTACAATGAGCAGTTCTTC. Translation: CSAWFQPPVYNEQFF.

This clonotype turned up a few times. This chain links TRBV5-6 with TRBJ2-5; TRBD2 matches 8 bases. Germline V gene data show CDR1 as SGHDT and CDR2 as YYEEEE. The CDR3 covers 16 residues. Germline trimming cut 0 bases from V and 0 bases from J; bases unmatched to any gene: 4. The CDR3 is CASSLGLAGYQETQYF. The CDR3 bases are TGTGCCAGCAGCTTGGGGCTAGCGGGCTACCAAGAGACCCAGTACTTC.

This clonotype was seen a handful of times. This chain connects TRBV4-1 to TRBJ2-7; D perhaps matches TRBD1 (6 bases). Deletions cut 4 bases from V and 4 bases from J, with 14 bases between. Per the germline V gene, CDR1 is MGHRA and CDR2 is YSYEKL. The CDR3 covers 14 residues. The CDR3 coding sequence is TGCGCCAGCAGCCTAACGACAGGTATATACGAGCAGTACTTC. This sequence encodes CASSLTTGIYEQYF.

V and J are TRBV5-1 and TRBJ2-3, with TRBD2 as a possible D gene (6 bases). CDR3 size: 18 residues. Germline V gives CDR1 SGHRS, CDR2 YFSETQ. Trimming took 0 bases from V and 0 from J, leaving 17 bases between them. CDR3 residues: CASSLAGTSGFSTDTQYF. The CDR3 bases are TGCGCCAGCAGCTTGGCCGGGACCAGCGGGTTTAGCACAGATACGCAGTATTTT.

V is TRBV4-2 and J is TRBJ2-3, with 9 bases identical to TRBD2. With 0 bases clipped from V and 1 base from J, the junction kept 5 bases outside the gene matches. This CDR3 spans 17 amino acids. CDR1 and CDR2 (germline): LGHNA, YNFKEQ. In nucleotides, the CDR3 is TGTGCCAGCAGCCAAGATCTATGGACTAGCGGCACAGATACGCAGTATTTT. Encoded protein: CASSQDLWTSGTDTQYF.

The CDR3: CASSPGAGGEQYF. The CDR3 DNA sequence: TGTGCCAGCAGCCCGGGGGCCGGGGGAGAGCAGTACTTC. This chain connects TRBV7-3 to TRBJ2-7; D possibly matches TRBD1 or TRBD2 (6 bases each). The CDR3 sequence is 13 residues long. Per the germline V gene, CDR1 is SGHTA and CDR2 is FQGTGA. V shed 5 bases and J shed 7 bases, with 15 bases lying between them.

The chain uses TRBV5-1 and TRBJ1-2, with D unclear. V lost 4 bases and J 8 bases, leaving 18 bases between the germline ends. This CDR3 is built from 14 residues. Per germline, CDR1 SGHRS and CDR2 YFSETQ. The CDR3: CASSPDNSGSGYTF. The CDR3 coding sequence is TGCGCCAGCAGCCCAGACAACTCCGGAAGCGGCTACACCTTC.

The rearrangement joins TRBV5-6 to TRBJ1-2; no reliable D call. The CDR3 has 15 residues. CDR1 SGHDT and CDR2 YYEEEE come from the germline V gene. V lost 4 bases and J lost 3, with 16 bases in between. CDR3 sequence (DNA): TGTGCCAGCAGCCCCGGAAGGTCTTTTTACTATGGCTACACCTTC. Translation: CASSPGRSFYYGYTF.

This chain uses TRBV30 with TRBJ2-1, with TRBD1 matching over 9 bases. J lost 3 bases, V lost 4 bases, and 4 bases had no gene match. The CDR3 is made up of 14 amino acids. Germline V CDR1 and CDR2: GTSNPN, SVGIG (reference sequence). CDR3 sequence: CAWTGTGYYNEQFF. CDR3 nucleotides: TGTGCCTGGACCGGGACAGGGTACTACAATGAGCAGTTCTTC.

The chain uses TRBV7-8 and TRBJ1-2; D is ambiguous. The CDR3 has 14 amino acids. The germline V gene encodes CDR1 SGHVS and CDR2 FQNEAQ. The ends were cut back, 10 bases at V and 3 bases at J, with 18 bases in the middle. This CDR3 reads CAIKGSDTHYGYTF. The CDR3 DNA follows: TGTGCCATCAAAGGGTCCGACACTCACTATGGCTACACCTTC.

This clonotype was seen more than once but under ten times. This rearrangement joins TRBV7-8 to TRBJ1-1; D is uncertain. Germline V lookup: CDR1 SGHVS, CDR2 FQNEAQ. Trimming took off 1 base at V and 0 bases at J, with 12 bases between the two ends. The CDR3 is 16 residues long. In DNA form, the CDR3 reads TGTGCCAGCAGCTTAGGACACAGCCAGATGAACACTGAAGCTTTCTTT. Encoded protein: CASSLGHSQMNTEAFF.

This rearrangement joins TRBV7-2 to TRBJ1-2, with D unresolved. Germline CDR1 and CDR2: SGHTA and FQGNSA. The CDR3 is 12 residues long. Trimming left V 2 bases short and J 5 bases short, with 6 bases between. CDR3 nucleotides: TGTGCCAGCAGCTTACGTCCGTATGGCTACACCTTC. Translated: CASSLRPYGYTF.

The rearrangement joins TRBV30 to TRBJ2-7, with TRBD1 matching over 7 bases. CDR3 length equals 13 residues. V dropped 8 bases and J dropped 3; count of bases not matched to a gene: 10. CDR1 and CDR2 from the germline V gene are GTSNPN and SVGIG (reference sequence). The CDR3 loop is CAGDRASLYEQYF. CDR3 sequence (DNA): TGTGCCGGCGACAGGGCAAGTCTCTACGAGCAGTACTTC.